The rows below give T cell receptor beta chains drawn from one sample of a study of T cell responses to AZD1222 COVID-19 vaccine. Produced via immunoSEQ multiplex PCR; TCRdb's table is partial and in-frame only. The data show about 140,000 clones, approximately 90% seen once. The starting material was peripheral blood, obtained on day 0 of AZD1222 vaccination. These TCRs come from an adult in good health. Both conserved end residues are part of each CDR3. The D gene is left open where the match is weak. Size values are once, few and many counts, or a class for expanded clones, and some rows have none.

j_call clone_size v_call d_call cdr3_aa cdr3_nt
TRBJ1-5 few TRBV5-5 TRBD1 CASSLGTGQGTNQPQHF TGTGCCAGCAGCTTGGGGACGGGACAGGGCACTAATCAGCCCCAGCATTTT
TRBJ2-7 - TRBV19 - CASSMGLSAYEQYF TGTGCCAGTAGTATGGGGCTCTCTGCCTACGAGCAGTACTTC
TRBJ1-2 - TRBV4-1 - CASSLTVTGGERNYGYTF TGCGCCAGCAGCCTAACCGTTACGGGGGGCGAACGCAACTATGGCTACACCTTC
TRBJ1-1 - TRBV2 TRBD1 CASSGNRGHTEAFF TGTGCCAGCAGTGGGAACAGGGGGCACACTGAAGCTTTCTTT
TRBJ2-1 - TRBV5-1 TRBD2 CASSLELTSGGHGGQFF TGCGCCAGCAGCCTGGAGTTGACTAGCGGGGGACACGGTGGGCAGTTCTTC
TRBJ2-7 - TRBV5-1 TRBD2 CASSLEASGRRYEQYF TGCGCCAGCAGCTTGGAGGCTAGCGGGAGGAGGTACGAGCAGTACTTC
TRBJ2-7 - TRBV5-4 - CASSRQGYHEQYF TGTGCCAGCAGCCGGCAGGGGTACCACGAGCAGTACTTC
TRBJ1-5 - TRBV4-1 - CASSQGFSGHNQPQHF TGCGCCAGCAGCCAAGGGTTCTCCGGTCATAATCAGCCCCAGCATTTT
TRBJ1-4 once TRBV5-4 TRBD1 CASSPGLGGAANEKLFF TGTGCCAGCAGCCCGGGGTTAGGGGGCGCGGCTAATGAAAAACTGTTTTTT
TRBJ1-2 - TRBV19 - CASSMANRANYGYTF TGTGCCAGTAGTATGGCCAACCGAGCTAACTATGGCTACACCTTC
TRBJ1-1 - TRBV12-3/TRBV12-4 - CASSSSPLWSAFF -
TRBJ2-7 - TRBV5-8 TRBD1 CASWAGQGFYEQYF TGTGCCAGCTGGGCCGGACAGGGGTTCTACGAGCAGTACTTC
TRBJ1-6 - TRBV7-2 - CASSTNRLINSPLHF TGTGCCAGCAGCACCAACCGACTGATTAATTCACCCCTCCACTTT
TRBJ1-1 - TRBV11-2 - CASSWGPAGAFF TGTGCCAGCAGCTGGGGACCGGCTGGAGCTTTCTTT
TRBJ1-5 - TRBV28 - CASSSTTVGQPQHF TGTGCCAGCAGTTCAACGACAGTCGGACAGCCCCAGCATTTT
TRBJ2-1 few TRBV7-2 - CASSSQTSYNEQFF TGTGCCAGCAGCTCTCAGACTAGCTACAATGAGCAGTTCTTC
TRBJ1-6 - TRBV21-1 - CASSKAYSEGSNSPLHF TGTGCCAGCAGCAAAGCCTATTCAGAGGGAAGCAATTCACCCCTCCACTTT
TRBJ1-2 - TRBV21-1 - CASQRRQYYGYTF TGTGCCAGCCAAAGAAGACAGTATTATGGCTACACCTTC
TRBJ2-7 - TRBV9 - CASSVDGGDEQYF TGTGCCAGCAGCGTAGATGGAGGGGACGAGCAGTACTTC
TRBJ1-3 once TRBV5-4 - CASSLDGLSGNTIYF TGTGCCAGCAGCCTTGACGGACTCTCTGGAAACACCATATATTTT
TRBJ1-6 - TRBV18 - CASSPEGESPLHF TGTGCCAGCTCACCTGAAGGGGAATCACCCCTCCACTTT
TRBJ2-3 - TRBV5-1 TRBD2 CASSSDRGGPTDTQYF TGCGCCAGCAGCTCGGATCGCGGGGGGCCCACAGATACGCAGTATTTT
TRBJ1-4 - TRBV20-1 - CSASRGASLGKLFF TGCAGTGCTAGTCGGGGGGCGTCATTGGGCAAACTGTTTTTT
TRBJ1-1 - TRBV9 - CASSVEAQQAGYTEAFF TGTGCCAGCAGCGTAGAAGCGCAACAGGCAGGGTACACTGAAGCTTTCTTT
TRBJ2-2 once TRBV7-2 TRBD2 CASSPVAGTNTGELFF TGTGCCAGCAGCCCAGTAGCGGGGACGAACACCGGGGAGCTGTTTTTT
TRBJ1-2 - TRBV18 - CASSPPEGWDGYTF TGTGCCAGCTCACCCCCAGAGGGCTGGGATGGCTACACCTTC
TRBJ2-7 once TRBV12-5 TRBD1 CASGWTGGGEQYF TGTGCTAGTGGCTGGACAGGGGGTGGGGAGCAGTACTTC
TRBJ2-4 - TRBV2 TRBD1 CASSGDSANIQYF TGTGCCAGCAGTGGGGACAGCGCGAACATTCAGTACTTC
TRBJ1-2 - TRBV2 - CASSNQGMDGYTF TGTGCCAGCAGTAATCAGGGAATGGATGGCTACACCTTC